This T cell receptor (beta chain) originates from a study of blood T cell repertoires in COVID-19. Study details: The United States, Italy and Spain provided the acute and convalescent COVID-19 samples. Sample material is recorded as cDNA or gDNA derived from T cells, B-cell-depleted T cells, or PBMCs.

As processed by the authors: Amplification of reference gene primers was used by the study to estimate nucleated cell counts. Method: immunoSEQ multiplex PCR; TCRdb's copy keeps in-frame clones and lacks some. The D gene and trimming were derived from the DNA, and the V and J assignments and clone size from that table. In the table there are 25,000 to 35,000 clones, about 91% of which are singletons. CDR1 and CDR2 (germline): SEHNR, FQNEAQ (reference sequence). The V gene end was trimmed by 5 bases and the J gene end by 7 bases; junction bases not matched to a gene: 6. The CDR3 is 14 amino acids. The sequence came from a man in his fifties with active COVID-19. J is TRBJ1-5 and V is TRBV7-9, with 9 bases lining up with TRBD1. The material sequenced was peripheral blood. CDR3 nucleotide sequence: TGTGCCAGCAGCGTCACAGGGGGCGGCCAGCCCCAGCATTTT. Translation: CASSVTGGGQPQHF.